These 31 T cell receptor beta chains originate from one sample sequenced in a study of blood T cell repertoires in COVID-19. Sequenced by immunoSEQ multiplex PCR; TCRdb stores in-frame clones only, minus some. The repertoire holds 75,000 to 95,000 clones, 75% to 90% seen once, with approximately 6.3% in the top ten. Sequencing was carried out using peripheral blood. The receptors were sampled from a man aged 45-65 years with active COVID-19.

The chain links TRBV7-2 to TRBJ2-7; TRBD2 matches 10 bases. Germline V gene sequence: CDR1 SGHTA, CDR2 FQGNSA. With V trimmed by 4 bases and J by 4 bases, 7 bases remained unmatched. The CDR3 sequence is 15 residues long. CDR3 coding DNA: TGTGCCAGCAGCTCCAGGGCTAGCGGGGGTTACGAGCAGTACTTC. Its translation: CASSSRASGGYEQYF.

In its sample, this clone was seen a few times. CDR3 protein: CASSYPENTEAFF. The DNA for the CDR3 is TGTGCCAGCAGTTACCCAGAGAACACTGAAGCTTTCTTT. This sequence joins TRBV6-2 or TRBV6-3 and TRBJ1-1; D is ambiguous. Per the germline V gene, CDR1 is MNHEY and CDR2 is SVGEGT. The ends were cut back, 2 bases at V and 1 base at J, with 5 bases in the middle. The CDR3 contains 13 residues.

The CDR3 spells CASSKEGRGVQPQHF. For the CDR3, the DNA is TGTGCCAGTAGTAAAGAGGGCAGGGGCGTACAGCCCCAGCATTTT. The chain couples TRBV19 to TRBJ1-5; D is possibly TRBD1 (6 bases). The V and J ends lost 4 bases and 7 bases respectively, with 17 bases between them. Germline-derived CDR1 and CDR2 are LNHDA and SQIVND (reference sequence). This CDR3 spans 15 amino acids. Using reference TRBV19 and TRBJ1-5 for the parts outside the CDR3, the full variable domain is DGGITQSPKYLFRKEGQNVTLSCEQNLNHDAMYWYRQDPGQGLRLIYYSQIVNDFQKGDIAEGYSVSREKKESFPLTVTSAQKNPTAFYLCASSKEGRGVQPQHFGDGTRLSIL.

V usage is TRBV11-3 and J usage is TRBJ2-2; 15 nucleotides agree with TRBD2. The length of the CDR3 is 16 residues. With V trimmed by 3 bases and J by 5 bases, 1 base remained unmatched. The germline gives CDR1 SGHNT, CDR2 YENEEA. CDR3 residues: CASSLGLAGGTGELFF. The CDR3 DNA is TGTGCCAGCAGCTTGGGACTAGCGGGGGGTACCGGGGAGCTGTTTTTT. The full variable domain, rest sourced from reference TRBV11-3 and TRBJ2-2, is EAGVVQSPRYKIIEKKQPVAFWCNPISGHNTLYWYLQNLGQGPELLIRYENEEAVDDSQLPKDRFSAERLKGVDSTLKIQPAELGDSAVYLCASSLGLAGGTGELFFGEGSRLTVL.

The chain combines TRBV7-2 with TRBJ2-7; 8 bases align to TRBD2. The CDR3 totals 15 residues. After removal of 6 bases from V and 3 bases from J, the junction contained 10 bases not matched to a gene. Germline assignment: CDR1 SGHTA and CDR2 FQGNSA. DNA of the CDR3: TGTGCCAGCAGTCCTACTAGCGGAGGCAACTACGAGCAGTACTTC. The encoded protein is CASSPTSGGNYEQYF.

The chain combines TRBV11-1 with TRBJ2-1, with 10 nucleotides matching TRBD2. Trimming at V came to 5 bases and at J to 4 bases, leaving 5 bases not matched to a gene. The CDR3 is made up of 15 amino acids. From germline, CDR1 is SGHAT and CDR2 FQDESV (reference sequence). The CDR3 loop reads CASSIEAGGYNEQFF. The CDR3 nucleotides read TGTGCCAGCAGCATTGAAGCGGGGGGGTACAATGAGCAGTTCTTC.

The chain couples TRBV6-2 or TRBV6-3 to TRBJ1-5; TRBD1 might be the D (6 bases). Germline assignment: CDR1 MNHEY and CDR2 SVGEGT. Trimming left V 5 bases short and J 6 bases short, with 11 bases between. The CDR3 covers 13 residues. The CDR3 region is CASSTRTVQPQHF. The CDR3 coding sequence is TGTGCCAGCAGTACCCGGACAGTTCAGCCCCAGCATTTT.

The chain employs TRBV12-3 or TRBV12-4 and TRBJ2-7; D not resolved. The CDR3 is made up of 13 amino acids. V was pared by 2 bases and J by 3 bases, with 8 bases between. This CDR3 is CASSLTDNYEQYF. In DNA form, the CDR3 reads TGTGCCAGCAGTTTAACCGACAACTACGAGCAGTACTTC.

This chain joins TRBV5-5 and TRBJ1-2, with 7 bases matching TRBD1. Germline trimming cut 0 bases from V and 7 bases from J; bases unmatched to any gene: 12. The germline gives CDR1 SGHKS, CDR2 YYEKEE (reference sequence). The CDR3 runs 16 residues. CDR3 sequence reads: CASSLGWTGGSIGYTF. The DNA of the CDR3 is TGTGCCAGCAGCTTGGGCTGGACAGGTGGATCGATTGGCTACACCTTC.

This chain joins TRBV9 and TRBJ2-2; 9 positions agree with TRBD2. This CDR3 contains 16 residues. Germline CDR1 and CDR2: SGDLS and YYNGEE. With V trimmed by 3 bases and J by 4 bases, 7 bases remained unmatched. CDR3 protein: CASSGLAGVGTGELFF. The CDR3 bases are TGTGCCAGCAGCGGTTTAGCGGGGGTGGGCACCGGGGAGCTGTTTTTT.

This rearrangement joins TRBV4-3 to TRBJ2-2, with D possibly being TRBD1 (5 bases). Trimming took 2 bases from V and 6 from J, leaving 13 bases between them. Germline-derived CDR1 and CDR2 are LGHNA and YSLEER. This CDR3 contains 15 residues. The CDR3: CASSQRGTRSGELFF. The DNA for the CDR3 is TGCGCCAGCAGCCAAAGGGGAACAAGGTCCGGGGAGCTGTTTTTT.

This clone was found once. The rearrangement uses TRBV3-1 (or the pseudogene TRBV3-2) and TRBJ1-1; possibly TRBD1 for D (5 bases). V lost 1 base, J lost 1 base, and 13 bases lay in between. In germline, CDR1 is LGHDT, CDR2 YNNKEL (reference sequence). The CDR3 contains 16 residues. The CDR3 protein is CASSQGKAGWNTEAFF. The CDR3 DNA reads as TGTGCCAGCAGCCAAGGAAAGGCAGGGTGGAACACTGAAGCTTTCTTT.

The CDR3, as DNA: TGTGCCAGCAGTCCGACAGGGGGGTACGAGCAGTACTTC. Its protein is CASSPTGGYEQYF. The chain carries TRBV6-2 or TRBV6-3 and TRBJ2-7, with TRBD1 identical over 9 bases. V lost 5 bases to trimming and J lost 4 bases; unmatched junction nucleotides: 3. The CDR3 consists of 13 residues. The V gene's germline CDR1 is MNHEY and CDR2 SVGEGT.

V and J are TRBV9 and TRBJ1-1; D is possibly TRBD1 (5 bases). Trimming left V 7 bases short and J 6 bases short, with 19 bases between. Germline values: CDR1 SGDLS, CDR2 YYNGEE. The CDR3 has 14 amino acids. CDR3 sequence (DNA): TGTGCCAGCTCCCGGGGGACGGCCGCCCCTGAAGCTTTCTTT. It specifies CASSRGTAAPEAFF.

J is TRBJ1-2 and V is TRBV7-9; no reliable D call. The V gene's germline CDR1 is SEHNR and CDR2 FQNEAQ (reference sequence). CDR3 length equals 13 residues. V was trimmed by 4 bases and J by 3 bases, leaving 9 bases between them. The CDR3 DNA reads as TGTGCCAGCAGCTCCTACAGCCACTATGGCTACACCTTC. Protein sequence: CASSSYSHYGYTF.

The chain couples TRBV5-1 to TRBJ1-6; TRBD1 matches at 11 bases. This CDR3 has 14 amino acids. Germline V gene data show CDR1 as SGHRS and CDR2 as YFSETQ. Trimming at V came to 4 bases and at J to 9 bases, leaving 3 bases not matched to a gene. This CDR3 is CASSDGTGGSPLHF. Written as DNA, the CDR3 is TGCGCCAGCAGCGACGGGACAGGGGGTTCACCCCTCCACTTT.

The chain is built from TRBV24-1 and TRBJ2-5; 7 bases fit TRBD1. The V segment lost 12 bases and the J segment 4 bases; nucleotides outside the gene matches: 22. Looked up from germline, CDR1 is KGHDR and CDR2 is SFDVKD. CDR3 length: 17 residues. In DNA, the CDR3 is TGTGCCCATTCGGAGAGGCTGACAGGGACGAGAGGAGAGACCCAGTACTTC. It encodes CAHSERLTGTRGETQYF.

This chain joins TRBV7-8 and TRBJ1-4, with 7 bases identical to TRBD1. The CDR3 sequence is 17 residues long. Germline CDR1 and CDR2: SGHVS and FQNEAQ. Trimming removed 6 bases from V and 2 bases from J; junction bases left unmatched: 12. DNA of the CDR3: TGTGCCAGCAGTTCCTCCGGCAGGGGGATCACTAATGAAAAACTGTTTTTT. It yields the protein CASSSSGRGITNEKLFF.

The chain uses TRBV27 and TRBJ1-4; tentatively, D is TRBD1 (5 bases). Germline assignment: CDR1 MNHEY and CDR2 SMNVEV (reference sequence). The V gene lost 5 bases and the J gene lost 3 bases, with 10 bases spanning the gap. The CDR3 has 14 residues. CDR3 loop: CASSTRQPNEKLFF. As DNA, the CDR3 is TGTGCCAGCAGTACCCGACAGCCTAATGAAAAACTGTTTTTT.

The chain employs TRBV28 and TRBJ1-5; the D gene is possibly TRBD1 (6 bases). This CDR3 has 15 residues. V lost 2 bases and J lost 5, with 13 bases in between. Germline assignment: CDR1 MDHEN and CDR2 SYDVKM. CDR3 nucleotides: TGTGCCAGCAGTTTACGGGGGGCTCTGTATCAGCCCCAGCATTTT. Its translation is CASSLRGALYQPQHF.

The rearrangement uses TRBV27 and TRBJ2-1, with TRBD2 matching over 8 bases. Germline lookup yields CDR1 MNHEY and CDR2 SMNVEV (reference sequence). Trimming removed 4 bases from V and 5 bases from J; junction bases left unmatched: 19. This CDR3 region has 19 residues. The CDR3 is CASSSTGTRSLLFHNEQFF. The CDR3 coding sequence is TGTGCCAGCAGTTCCACCGGGACTAGAAGCCTCCTTTTCCACAATGAGCAGTTCTTC.

The J gene is TRBJ2-2, the V gene TRBV19, with TRBD1 as a possible D gene (5 bases). V lost 8 bases to trimming and J lost 2 bases, with 12 bases between them. CDR1 is LNHDA, CDR2 SQIVND, per germline (reference sequence). The length of the CDR3 is 14 residues. The DNA of the CDR3 is TGTGCCAGTCGAAGGGGTGGTAACACCGGGGAGCTGTTTTTT. It translates to CASRRGGNTGELFF. Full variable domain (rest looked up from reference TRBV19 and TRBJ2-2): DGGITQSPKYLFRKEGQNVTLSCEQNLNHDAMYWYRQDPGQGLRLIYYSQIVNDFQKGDIAEGYSVSREKKESFPLTVTSAQKNPTAFYLCASRRGGNTGELFFGEGSRLTVL.

V is TRBV28 and J is TRBJ1-5; the D gene is possibly TRBD1 (5 bases). The CDR3 extends over 15 amino acids. Trimming cost V 5 bases and J 1 base, with 12 bases left between them. Germline V gene lookup returns CDR1 MDHEN and CDR2 SYDVKM. In DNA, the CDR3 is TGTGCCAGCAGTAGTTCGACAGCGAGCAATCAGCCCCAGCATTTT. It encodes CASSSSTASNQPQHF.

The chain links TRBV28 to TRBJ1-6; D gene uncertain. The CDR3 contains 16 residues. V was pared by 8 bases and J by 0 bases, with 14 bases between. Germline V gene data show CDR1 as MDHEN and CDR2 as SYDVKM. The CDR3 region is CASLSGESSYNSPLHF. CDR3 nucleotide sequence: TGTGCCAGCCTTTCCGGGGAAAGCTCCTATAATTCACCCCTCCACTTT.

This clone was seen once. This chain connects TRBV3-1 (or the pseudogene TRBV3-2) to TRBJ2-5; 7 nucleotides match TRBD1. This CDR3 is 16 amino acids long. The V gene's germline CDR1 is LGHDT and CDR2 YNNKEL (reference sequence). The V gene end was trimmed by 1 base and the J gene end by 0 bases; junction bases not matched to a gene: 5. For the CDR3, the DNA is TGTGCCAGCAGCCAAGCGAGGGGGCCGTACCAAGAGACCCAGTACTTC. As protein: CASSQARGPYQETQYF.

This clone is a singleton in its sample. The chain joins TRBV12-3 or TRBV12-4 to TRBJ2-3; D not certain. CDR3 length: 13 residues. V gave up 8 bases and J gave up 2 bases, with 11 bases separating them. CDR3 nucleotides: TGTGCCAGCCGTAGAGGCCTCACAGATACGCAGTATTTT. Protein sequence: CASRRGLTDTQYF.

V usage is TRBV5-4 and J usage is TRBJ1-3; D gene unclear. The ends were cut back, 2 bases at V and 1 base at J, with 7 bases in the middle. Germline V gives CDR1 SGHNT, CDR2 YYREEE (reference sequence). CDR3 length equals 14 residues. CDR3 DNA: TGTGCCAGCAGCTTCGGGTTATCTGGAAACACCATATATTTT. It encodes CASSFGLSGNTIYF.

This rearrangement joins TRBV10-3 to TRBJ2-3; D is unclear. CDR3 size: 12 residues. Germline CDR1 and CDR2: ENHRY and SYGVKD. V dropped 2 bases and J dropped 6 bases, with 6 bases sitting between them. The DNA for the CDR3 is TGTGCCATCAGTGAGAATATGGATACGCAGTATTTT. Translated, it gives CAISENMDTQYF.

The chain is built from TRBV6-5 and TRBJ2-7, with D possibly TRBD2 on 7 matching bases. Trimming stripped 3 bases from V and 4 bases from J, with 13 bases between. Germline CDR1 reads MNHEY; CDR2 reads SVGAGI. There are 14 residues in the CDR3. The CDR3 loop reads CASSYGGGGYEQYF. The CDR3, as DNA: TGTGCCAGCAGTTATGGGGGCGGGGGTTACGAGCAGTACTTC.

The chain carries TRBV13 and TRBJ2-3; maybe TRBD2 (6 bases). V was clipped by 5 bases and J by 6 bases, with 21 bases between them. The CDR3 contains 16 residues. Germline CDR1 PRHDT, CDR2 FYEKMQ (reference sequence). CDR3 sequence: CASSPPRLGVGDTQYF. In nucleotides, the CDR3 is TGTGCCAGCAGCCCTCCCAGACTAGGAGTGGGGGATACGCAGTATTTT.

This rearrangement joins TRBV18 to TRBJ1-3, with TRBD1 as a possible D gene (5 bases). Germline V gene sequence: CDR1 KGHSH, CDR2 LQKENI. The CDR3 contains 16 residues. V lost 5 bases to trimming and J lost 1 base, with 15 bases between them. This chain's CDR3 is CASSTDTKESGNTIYF. CDR3 in DNA: TGTGCCAGCTCAACGGACACCAAAGAGTCTGGAAACACCATATATTTT. The full variable domain, rest sourced from reference TRBV18 and TRBJ1-3, is NAGVMQNPRHLVRRRGQEARLRCSPMKGHSHVYWYRQLPEEGLKFMVYLQKENIIDESGMPKERFSAEFPKEGPSILRIQQVVRGDSAAYFCASSTDTKESGNTIYFGEGSWLTVV.